This TCR beta chain was sequenced in a study of identical twins. In TCRdb, the 5' RACE reads were re-called with MiXCR into one record per CDR3 protein. The table has 1.5 million to 2 million distinct CDR3 sequences, 32% seen once; the top ten hold less than 0.35%. A remark on this clonotype: One end of the junction is discordant with germline, which a read error may explain.

The germline V gene encodes CDR1 MNHEY and CDR2 SMNVEV (reference sequence). This CDR3 contains 17 residues. This clonotype was sampled from a newborn girl in good health. Input material: cord blood. The chain couples TRBV27 to TRBJ1-4; D is uncertain. The CDR3 here is CASREAGEVATNEKPFF. CDR3 DNA sequence: TGTGCCAGCCGGGAAGCGGGAGAAGTTGCAACTAATGAAAAACCGTTTTTT.